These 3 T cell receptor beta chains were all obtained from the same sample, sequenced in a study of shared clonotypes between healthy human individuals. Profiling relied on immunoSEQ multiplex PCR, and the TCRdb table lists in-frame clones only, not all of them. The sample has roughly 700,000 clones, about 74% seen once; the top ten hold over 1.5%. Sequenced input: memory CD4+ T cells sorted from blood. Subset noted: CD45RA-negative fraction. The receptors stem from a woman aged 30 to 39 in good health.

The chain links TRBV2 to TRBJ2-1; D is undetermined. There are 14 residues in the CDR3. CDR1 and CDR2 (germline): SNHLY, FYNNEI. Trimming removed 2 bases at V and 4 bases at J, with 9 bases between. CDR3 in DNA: TGTGCCAGCAGTGAATCCCCCGGGTACAATGAGCAGTTCTTC. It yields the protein CASSESPGYNEQFF. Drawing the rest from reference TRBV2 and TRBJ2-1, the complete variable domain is EPEVTQTPSHQVTQMGQEVILRCVPISNHLYFYWYRQILGQKVEFLVSFYNNEISEKSEIFDDQFSVERPDGSNFTLKIRSTKLEDSAMYFCASSESPGYNEQFFGPGTRLTVL.

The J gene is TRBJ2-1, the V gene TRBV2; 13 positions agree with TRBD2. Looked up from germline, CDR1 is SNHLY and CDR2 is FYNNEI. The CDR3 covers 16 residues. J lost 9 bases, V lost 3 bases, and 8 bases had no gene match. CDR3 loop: CASSDILAGGSPEQFF. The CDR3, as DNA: TGTGCCAGCAGTGACATACTAGCGGGAGGGTCCCCTGAGCAGTTCTTC.

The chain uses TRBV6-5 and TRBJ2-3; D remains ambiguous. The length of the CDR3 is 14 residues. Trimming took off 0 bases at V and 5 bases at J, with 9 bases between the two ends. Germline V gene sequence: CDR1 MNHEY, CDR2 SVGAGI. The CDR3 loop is CASSYSTPKDTQYF. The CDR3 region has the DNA TGTGCCAGCAGTTACTCGACACCGAAAGATACGCAGTATTTT.